This entry lists 9 T cell receptor beta chains sequenced from one sample in a study of vaccination and CD4 T cells after COVID-19 (dated by TCRdb to the early 2020s). Antigen specificity for these receptors is unknown. Library prep was done by PCR. The sequencing machine was an Illumina iSeq 100. DNA from cultured CD4+ T cells was subjected to TCR sequencing with the Oncomine TCR Beta short-read assay at the Johns Hopkins FTIC core. TCRdb handled the public reads itself, with Q25 trimming in fastp and clone calling in MiXCR, and kept productive beta chains. Each entry merges the rows of one CDR3 protein and shows their most common DNA and genes. This sample gives 15,000 to 20,000 distinct CDR3 sequences in total; 65% to 80% of them show up just once. 15% to 20% of the sample is taken by the ten largest. Taken with the paper, the label for treatment or condition translates to: roughly nine-day PBMC culture with coronavirus spike peptide pools or control peptides (ViraFEST assay).

Material: CD4+ T cells from blood, cultured in vitro. These receptor sequences come from a human donor who had recovered from COVID-19.

The genes are TRBV19 and TRBJ2-4; no definite D call. This CDR3 region has 14 residues. Germline V lookup: CDR1 LNHDA, CDR2 SQIVND (reference sequence). Deletions cut 6 bases from V and 7 bases from J, with 16 bases between. The CDR3 loop is CASSPPLPRNIQYF. The CDR3 region has the DNA TGTGCCAGTAGCCCGCCCCTCCCGAGGAACATTCAGTACTTC.

The V and J genes are TRBV7-7 and TRBJ2-5; tentatively, D is TRBD2 (6 bases). The length of the CDR3 is 14 residues. CDR1 is SSHAT, CDR2 FNYEAQ, per germline (reference sequence). V lost 5 bases and J lost 4, with 14 bases in between. The CDR3 region has the DNA TGTGCCAGCAGCACCATGGTGGGGGGAGAGACCCAGTACTTC. It translates to CASSTMVGGETQYF.

The chain joins TRBV24-1 to TRBJ2-3; possibly TRBD2 for D (6 bases). Deletions cut 6 bases from V and 0 bases from J, with 9 bases between. Germline-derived CDR1 and CDR2 are KGHDR and SFDVKD. The CDR3 contains 14 residues. The CDR3: CATSNRGSTDTQYF. The CDR3 bases are TGTGCCACCAGTAATCGGGGGAGCACAGATACGCAGTATTTT.

The chain links TRBV2 to TRBJ1-5; unclear D gene. V lost 4 bases to trimming and J lost 2 bases, with 6 bases between them. CDR1 and CDR2 from the germline V gene are SNHLY and FYNNEI. The CDR3 runs 13 residues. This chain's CDR3 is CASSGRGNQPQHF. The CDR3 DNA reads TGTGCCAGCAGTGGGAGGGGCAATCAGCCCCAGCATTTT.

The chain is built from TRBV6-1 and TRBJ1-2; TRBD1 aligns across 7 bases. Germline loops: CDR1 MNHNS, CDR2 SASEGT. Trimming took 5 bases from V and 6 from J; bases not matched to a gene: 12. This CDR3 spans 15 amino acids. The CDR3 is CASSLGGGGSDGYTF. CDR3 coding DNA: TGTGCCAGCAGTCTGGGCGGAGGGGGCTCCGATGGCTACACCTTC.

This clonotype appeared once. The chain employs TRBV7-6 and TRBJ2-5; D not certain. The CDR3 is 13 residues long. Germline CDR1 reads SGHVS; CDR2 reads FNYEAQ. V dropped 2 bases and J dropped 3 bases, with 7 bases sitting between them. The CDR3 DNA reads as TGTGCCAGCAGCTTATTCCCGAAAGAGACCCAGTACTTC. Translating it yields CASSLFPKETQYF. The entire variable domain, with the rest obtained from reference TRBV7-6 and TRBJ2-5, is as follows: GAGVSQSPRYKVTKRGQDVALRCDPISGHVSLYWYRQALGQGPEFLTYFNYEAQQDKSGLPNDRFSAERPEGSISTLTIQRTEQRDSAMYRCASSLFPKETQYFGPGTRLLVL.

The V call is TRBV30, the J call TRBJ1-5; D ambiguous. Germline V lookup: CDR1 GTSNPN, CDR2 SVGIG (reference sequence). The CDR3 consists of 14 residues. V lost 5 bases to trimming and J lost 0 bases, with 11 bases between them. This CDR3 reads CAWSRVYSNQPQHF. The CDR3 coding sequence is TGTGCCTGGTCTCGGGTTTATAGCAATCAGCCCCAGCATTTT. The variable domain in full, with the rest retrieved from reference TRBV30 and TRBJ1-5, is SQTIHQWPATLVQPVGSPLSLECTVEGTSNPNLYWYRQAAGRGLQLLFYSVGIGQISSEVPQNLSASRPQDRQFILSSKKLLLSDSGFYLCAWSRVYSNQPQHFGDGTRLSIL.

V gene TRBV6-5 combines with J gene TRBJ2-7; TRBD1 aligns across 10 bases. The V gene's germline CDR1 is MNHEY and CDR2 SVGAGI. CDR3 length: 13 residues. Trimming at V came to 4 bases and at J to 9 bases, leaving 6 bases not matched to a gene. CDR3 loop: CASSLDRGGVQYF. The CDR3 DNA reads as TGTGCCAGCAGTTTGGACAGGGGGGGAGTGCAGTACTTC.

The chain combines TRBV20-1 with TRBJ2-7; 7 bases agree with TRBD2. With 4 bases clipped from V and 6 bases from J, the junction kept 12 bases outside the gene matches. Germline V gene lookup returns CDR1 DFQATT and CDR2 SNEGSKA (reference sequence). The CDR3 length is 14 residues. CDR3 protein: CSAIVPGTTGEQYF. The DNA for the CDR3 is TGCAGTGCTATTGTCCCCGGGACTACAGGCGAGCAGTACTTC.